This T cell receptor (beta chain) emerged from a study of T cells in Graves' hyperthyroidism and ophthalmopathy. Study observations and caveats: Most expanded thyroid clonotypes above 0.001 recurred in blood.

RNA transcripts provided the source from which TCR beta CDR3 regions were amplified. TCR CDR3 underwent first-round RT-PCR with the HTBI primer set. Each CDR3 protein gets one entry after TCRdb re-called the multiplex PCR reads with MiXCR. The sample includes a few hundred thousand distinct CDR3 sequences, 15% to 19% seen only once; the top ten take around 7.5%. A note on this clonotype: Its specificity is not known.

Stability of Graves' hyperthyroidism was defined as absent ophthalmopathy progression within 18 months. Thyroid ultrasound, orbital computed tomography, clinical symptoms, and serum thyroxine and TRAb underpinned diagnoses. It was 8 to 10 ml of fresh peripheral blood that supplied the PBMCs. The CDR3 extends over 15 amino acids. CDR1 and CDR2 from the germline V gene are KGHDR and SFDVKD. Trimming left V 3 bases short and J 5 bases short, with 13 bases between. The receptor's source is a woman aged 25 to 39 with Graves' hyperthyroidism. The genes are TRBV24-1 and TRBJ2-1; either TRBD1 or TRBD2 may supply D (5 bases each). Sequences were obtained from blood. Here the CDR3 reads CATSDAGTQNNEQFF. CDR3 nucleotide sequence: TGTGCCACCAGTGATGCCGGGACGCAGAACAATGAGCAGTTCTTC.